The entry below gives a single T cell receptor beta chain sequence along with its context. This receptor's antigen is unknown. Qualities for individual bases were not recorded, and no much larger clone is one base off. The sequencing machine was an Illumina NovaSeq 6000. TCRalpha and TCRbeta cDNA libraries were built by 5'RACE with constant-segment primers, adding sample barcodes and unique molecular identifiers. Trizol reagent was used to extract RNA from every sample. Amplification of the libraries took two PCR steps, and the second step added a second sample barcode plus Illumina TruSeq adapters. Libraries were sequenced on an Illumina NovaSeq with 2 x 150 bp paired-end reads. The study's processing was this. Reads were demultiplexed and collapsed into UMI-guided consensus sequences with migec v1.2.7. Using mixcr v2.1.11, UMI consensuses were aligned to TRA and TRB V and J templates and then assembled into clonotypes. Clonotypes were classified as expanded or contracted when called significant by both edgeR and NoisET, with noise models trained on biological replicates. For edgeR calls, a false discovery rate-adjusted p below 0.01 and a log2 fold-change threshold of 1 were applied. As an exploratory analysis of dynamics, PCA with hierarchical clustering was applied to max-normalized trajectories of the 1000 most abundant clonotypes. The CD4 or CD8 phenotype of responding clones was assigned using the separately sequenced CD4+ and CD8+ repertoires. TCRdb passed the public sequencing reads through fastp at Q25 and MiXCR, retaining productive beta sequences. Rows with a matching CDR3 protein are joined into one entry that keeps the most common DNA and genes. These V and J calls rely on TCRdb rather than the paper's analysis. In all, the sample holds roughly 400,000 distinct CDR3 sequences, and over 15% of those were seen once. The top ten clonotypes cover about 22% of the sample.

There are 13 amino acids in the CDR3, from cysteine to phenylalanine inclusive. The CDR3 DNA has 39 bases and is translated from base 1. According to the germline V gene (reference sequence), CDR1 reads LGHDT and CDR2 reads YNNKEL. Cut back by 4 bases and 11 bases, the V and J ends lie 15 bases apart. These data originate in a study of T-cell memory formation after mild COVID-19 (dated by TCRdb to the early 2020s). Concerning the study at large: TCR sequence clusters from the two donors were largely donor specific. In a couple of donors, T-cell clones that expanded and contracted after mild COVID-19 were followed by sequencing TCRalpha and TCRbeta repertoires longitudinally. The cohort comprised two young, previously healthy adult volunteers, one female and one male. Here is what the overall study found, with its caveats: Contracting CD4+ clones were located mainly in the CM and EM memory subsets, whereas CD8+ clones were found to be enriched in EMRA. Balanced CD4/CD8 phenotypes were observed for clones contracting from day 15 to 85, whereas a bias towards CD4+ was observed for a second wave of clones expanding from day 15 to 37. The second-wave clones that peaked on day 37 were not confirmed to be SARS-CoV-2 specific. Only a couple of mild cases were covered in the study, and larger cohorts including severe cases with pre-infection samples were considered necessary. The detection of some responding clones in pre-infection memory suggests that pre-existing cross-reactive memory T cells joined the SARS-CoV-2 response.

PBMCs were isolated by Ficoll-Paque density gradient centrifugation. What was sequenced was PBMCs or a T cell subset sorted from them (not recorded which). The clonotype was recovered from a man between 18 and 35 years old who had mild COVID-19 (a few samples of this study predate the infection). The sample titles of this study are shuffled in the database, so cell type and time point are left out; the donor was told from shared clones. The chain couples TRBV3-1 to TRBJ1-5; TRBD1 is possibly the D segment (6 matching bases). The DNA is TGTGCCAGCAGCCCAGCAGGGGACCCGGCCCAGCATTTT. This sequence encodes CASSPAGDPAQHF.